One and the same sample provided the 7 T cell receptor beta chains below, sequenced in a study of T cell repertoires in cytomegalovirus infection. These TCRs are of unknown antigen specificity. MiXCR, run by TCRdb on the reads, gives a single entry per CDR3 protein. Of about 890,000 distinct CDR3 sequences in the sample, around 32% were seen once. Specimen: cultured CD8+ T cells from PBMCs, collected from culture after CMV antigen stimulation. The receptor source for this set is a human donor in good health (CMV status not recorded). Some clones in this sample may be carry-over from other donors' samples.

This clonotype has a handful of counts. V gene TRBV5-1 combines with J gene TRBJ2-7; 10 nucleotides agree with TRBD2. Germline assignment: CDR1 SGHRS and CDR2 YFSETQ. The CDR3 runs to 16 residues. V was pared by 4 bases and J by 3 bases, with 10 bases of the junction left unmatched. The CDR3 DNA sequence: TGCGCCAGCAGCGAGTCTAGCGGGGGACCAGGCTACGAGCAGTACTTC. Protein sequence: CASSESSGGPGYEQYF.

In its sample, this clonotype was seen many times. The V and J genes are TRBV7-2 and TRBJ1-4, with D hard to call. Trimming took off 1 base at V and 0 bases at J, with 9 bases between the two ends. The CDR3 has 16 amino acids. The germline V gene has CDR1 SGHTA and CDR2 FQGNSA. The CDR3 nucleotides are TGTGCCAGCAGCTTAGAACTTACTGCAACTAATGAAAAACTGTTTTTT. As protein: CASSLELTATNEKLFF.

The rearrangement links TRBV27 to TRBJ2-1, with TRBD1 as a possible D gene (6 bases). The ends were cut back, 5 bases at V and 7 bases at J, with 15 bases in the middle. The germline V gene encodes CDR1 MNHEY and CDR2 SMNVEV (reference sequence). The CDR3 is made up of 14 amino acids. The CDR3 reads CASSPDSSPNEQFF. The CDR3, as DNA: TGTGCCAGCAGTCCGGACAGTTCCCCTAATGAGCAGTTCTTC.

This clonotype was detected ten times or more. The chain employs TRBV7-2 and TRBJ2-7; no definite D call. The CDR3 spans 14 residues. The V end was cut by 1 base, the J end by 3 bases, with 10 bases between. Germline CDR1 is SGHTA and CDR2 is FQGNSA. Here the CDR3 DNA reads TGTGCCAGCAGCTTAGGGTCCGCCTTCTACGAGCAGTACTTC. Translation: CASSLGSAFYEQYF.

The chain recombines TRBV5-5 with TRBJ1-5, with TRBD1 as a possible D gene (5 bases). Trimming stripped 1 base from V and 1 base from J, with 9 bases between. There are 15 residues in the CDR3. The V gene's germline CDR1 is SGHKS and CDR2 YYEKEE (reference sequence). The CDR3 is CASSLIRESNQPQHF. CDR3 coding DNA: TGTGCCAGCAGCTTGATCAGGGAAAGCAATCAGCCCCAGCATTTT.

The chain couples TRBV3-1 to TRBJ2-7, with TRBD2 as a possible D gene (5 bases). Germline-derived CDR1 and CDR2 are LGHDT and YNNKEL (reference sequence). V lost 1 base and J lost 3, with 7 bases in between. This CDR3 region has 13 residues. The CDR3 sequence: CASSQGGLYEQYF. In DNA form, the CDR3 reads TGTGCCAGCAGCCAAGGCGGGCTCTACGAGCAGTACTTC.

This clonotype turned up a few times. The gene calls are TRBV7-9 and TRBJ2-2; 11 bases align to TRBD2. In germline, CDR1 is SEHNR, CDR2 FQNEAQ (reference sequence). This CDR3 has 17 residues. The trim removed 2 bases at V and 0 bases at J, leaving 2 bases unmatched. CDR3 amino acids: CASSLPSGGTNTGELFF. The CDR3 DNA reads TGTGCCAGCAGCTTACCTAGCGGGGGGACGAACACCGGGGAGCTGTTTTTT.